The 19 T cell receptor beta chains listed next were all sequenced from one sample in a study of PD-L1 blockade in urothelial cancer. The data were produced by immunoSEQ multiplex PCR, yet TCRdb's version contains in-frame clones alone and is incomplete. Among some 100,000 clones listed, about 91% were seen once. The sample here was PBMCs, taken around atezolizumab (anti-PD-L1) treatment. Every receptor here comes from an elderly woman with urothelial cancer.

The genes are TRBV21-1 and TRBJ2-7; the listed D gene, TRBD1, was not tested against the DNA. TRBV21-1 is a pseudogene locus. CDR3 length equals 17 residues. CDR3: CASSTVPDRVRPYEQYF. The CDR3 DNA reads as TGTGCCAGCAGCACCGTCCCGGACAGGGTCAGGCCCTACGAGCAGTACTTC.

The J gene is TRBJ2-3, the V gene TRBV5-1; D uncertain. V dropped 4 bases and J dropped 3 bases, with 6 bases sitting between them. CDR1 and CDR2 from the germline V gene are SGHRS and YFSETQ. The CDR3 totals 12 residues. DNA of the CDR3: TGCGCCAGCAGCCCCTCTACAGATACGCAGTATTTT. This gives the protein CASSPSTDTQYF.

The chain carries TRBV30 and TRBJ1-4; 10 bases fit TRBD1. V was clipped by 5 bases and J by 0 bases; unmatched bases: 3. Germline values: CDR1 GTSNPN, CDR2 SVGIG (reference sequence). This CDR3 comprises 15 residues. CDR3 sequence: CAWRQGAATNEKLFF. CDR3 sequence (DNA): TGTGCCTGGCGACAGGGGGCTGCAACTAATGAAAAACTGTTTTTT.

The chain joins TRBV28 to TRBJ2-3, with TRBD1 as a possible D gene (6 bases). Looked up from germline, CDR1 is MDHEN and CDR2 is SYDVKM. The CDR3 spans 15 residues. The germline V and J ends were trimmed by 11 bases and 0 bases, with 18 bases remaining between them. DNA of the CDR3: TGTGCCGCGCAGAGTGGAACAGGGAGCACAGATACGCAGTATTTT. Protein product: CAAQSGTGSTDTQYF. Based on the CDR3 plus reference TRBV28 and TRBJ2-3, the full variable domain is DVKVTQSSRYLVKRTGEKVFLECVQDMDHENMFWYRQDPGLGLRLIYFSYDVKMKEKGDIPEGYSVSREKKERFSLILESASTNQTSMYLCAAQSGTGSTDTQYFGPGTRLTVL.

The chain combines TRBV7-3 with TRBJ1-2; the D is unclear. The CDR3 runs 14 residues. Looked up from germline, CDR1 is SGHTA and CDR2 is FQGTGA. V was clipped by 2 bases and J by 6 bases, with 13 bases between them. CDR3 loop: CASSLGWQQDGYTF. Written as DNA, the CDR3 is TGTGCCAGCAGCTTAGGGTGGCAGCAGGATGGCTACACCTTC.

The chain is built from TRBV6-4 and TRBJ2-7, with a tentative D call TRBD1 (6 bases). Trimming pared 5 bases from V and 1 base from J, leaving 15 bases between. The germline V gene encodes CDR1 MRHNA and CDR2 SNTAGT. The length of the CDR3 is 15 residues. As DNA, the CDR3 is TGTGCCAGCAGTCCGGCTGGGGGCGCTTCCTACGAGCAGTACTTC. Protein product: CASSPAGGASYEQYF.

In DNA, the CDR3 is TGTGCCAGCCAATGGCAGGGGTCCTACAATGAGCAGTTCTTC. Translating gives CASQWQGSYNEQFF. This chain connects TRBV2 to TRBJ2-1, with D tentatively TRBD1 (6 bases). Germline CDR1 SNHLY, CDR2 FYNNEI. The CDR3 length is 14 residues. V was pared by 8 bases and J by 1 base, with 12 bases between.

This clone was detected a few times. This chain uses TRBV14 with TRBJ1-2, with D unclear. Germline assignment: CDR1 SGHDN and CDR2 FVKESK. V lost 4 bases to trimming and J lost 5 bases, with 11 bases between them. The CDR3 is made up of 13 amino acids. The CDR3 here is CASSPRTGYGYTF. The CDR3 bases are TGTGCCAGCAGCCCAAGGACGGGGTATGGCTACACCTTC. Based on the CDR3 plus reference TRBV14 and TRBJ1-2, the full variable domain is EAGVTQFPSHSVIEKGQTVTLRCDPISGHDNLYWYRRVMGKEIKFLLHFVKESKQDESGMPNNRFLAERTGGTYSTLKVQPAELEDSGVYFCASSPRTGYGYTFGSGTRLTVV.

The V gene is TRBV5-1, the J gene TRBJ2-1; 8 bases align to TRBD2. CDR1 is SGHRS, CDR2 YFSETQ, per germline. The CDR3 sequence is 17 residues long. V dropped 0 bases and J dropped 3; count of bases not matched to a gene: 8. CDR3: CASSLGLLAALYNEQFF. Written as DNA, the CDR3 is TGCGCCAGCAGCTTGGGGTTACTAGCGGCCCTCTACAATGAGCAGTTCTTC.

J is TRBJ2-1 and V is TRBV9, with 7 bases matching TRBD2. The CDR3 length is 14 residues. Per germline, CDR1 SGDLS and CDR2 YYNGEE. V gave up 3 bases and J gave up 7 bases; unmatched junction bases: 7. Written as DNA, the CDR3 is TGTGCCAGCAGCGATGGGGGAGGGCCGAATGAGCAGTTCTTC. It translates to CASSDGGGPNEQFF.

The rearrangement links TRBV5-4 to TRBJ2-1; D perhaps matches TRBD2 (6 bases). CDR3 length: 14 amino acids. Germline assignment: CDR1 SGHNT and CDR2 YYREEE (reference sequence). The V end lost 0 bases, the J end lost 5 bases, and 9 bases lay between the germline ends. CDR3 DNA: TGTGCCAGCAGCTTGGTTGCGGGGAACAATGAGCAGTTCTTC. Translated: CASSLVAGNNEQFF.

J is TRBJ2-2 and V is TRBV4-2; 9 bases map to TRBD2. The CDR3 has 17 amino acids. V lost 1 base to trimming and J lost 1 base; unmatched junction nucleotides: 4. From germline, CDR1 is LGHNA and CDR2 YNFKEQ. The CDR3 nucleotides are TGTGCCAGCAGCCAAGTGGTGCGGGGGGGGAACACCGGGGAGCTGTTTTTT. It specifies CASSQVVRGGNTGELFF.

The chain carries TRBV10-3 and TRBJ2-2; 11 positions match TRBD2. CDR3 size: 15 residues. Trimming removed 6 bases from V and 4 bases from J; junction bases left unmatched: 4. Germline V gives CDR1 ENHRY, CDR2 SYGVKD. CDR3 sequence: CAIRGLAETTGELFF. As DNA, the CDR3 is TGTGCCATCAGGGGACTAGCGGAGACCACCGGGGAGCTGTTTTTT.

This chain uses TRBV28 with TRBJ1-5, with D unresolved. Trimming left V 2 bases short and J 5 bases short, with 10 bases between. Germline CDR1 MDHEN, CDR2 SYDVKM. The CDR3 spans 14 residues. In DNA form, the CDR3 reads TGTGCCAGCAGTTTAACCGGGTACCATCAGCCCCAGCATTTT. Protein product: CASSLTGYHQPQHF.

The chain uses TRBV11-2 and TRBJ2-1, with a tentative D call TRBD2 (6 bases). Per germline, CDR1 SGHAT and CDR2 FQNNGV. V gave up 2 bases and J gave up 1 base, with 12 bases separating them. The CDR3 consists of 16 residues. The CDR3 sequence is CASSLRGIGSYNEQFF. The CDR3 region has the DNA TGTGCCAGCAGCTTACGGGGGATTGGGTCCTACAATGAGCAGTTCTTC.

The chain links TRBV19 to TRBJ1-5, with 8 bases aligning to TRBD1. This CDR3 has 13 amino acids. CDR1 and CDR2 from the germline V gene are LNHDA and SQIVND (reference sequence). The V and J ends lost 7 bases and 5 bases, in that order; junction bases with no gene match: 4. The CDR3 sequence: CASMAGGYQPQHF. The CDR3 bases are TGTGCCAGTATGGCAGGGGGCTATCAGCCCCAGCATTTT.

V and J are TRBV5-6 and TRBJ1-1; 8 bases match TRBD1. With V trimmed by 4 bases and J by 5 bases, 10 bases remained unmatched. The CDR3 is 15 amino acids. Germline V gene data show CDR1 as SGHDT and CDR2 as YYEEEE. In nucleotides, the CDR3 is TGTGCCAGCAGCCCGGCGACAGGGGTGGGAACTGAAGCTTTCTTT. It is translated as CASSPATGVGTEAFF.

The V and J genes are TRBV27 and TRBJ2-7; TRBD1 agrees at 9 bases. Trimming cost V 6 bases and J 0 bases; bases outside gene matches: 9. The germline CDR1 and CDR2 sequences are MNHEY and SMNVEV (reference sequence). The CDR3 is 16 residues long. CDR3: CASRAPGTGISYEQYF. The DNA of the CDR3 is TGTGCCAGCAGAGCCCCCGGGACAGGGATCTCCTACGAGCAGTACTTC.

The rearrangement uses TRBV2 and TRBJ2-7, with TRBD1 matching 9 bases. Germline V gene lookup returns CDR1 SNHLY and CDR2 FYNNEI. The CDR3 consists of 16 residues. The V segment lost 7 bases and the J segment 5 bases; nucleotides outside the gene matches: 15. The CDR3 sequence: CASTRGMADRGDEQYF. CDR3 bases: TGTGCCAGCACCAGGGGGATGGCCGACAGGGGGGACGAGCAGTACTTC.